These 24 T cell receptor beta chains share one sample of origin, sequenced in a study of blood T cell repertoires in COVID-19. Profiled with immunoSEQ multiplex PCR; TCRdb holds only in-frame clones, not every one. The data contain about 200,000 clones, about 81% of them singletons. Sample: peripheral blood. The receptors were sampled from a woman aged 80 or over with COVID-19, enrolled during active disease.

The gene calls are TRBV28 and TRBJ2-1; D may be TRBD1 (5 bases). Trimming pared 11 bases from V and 3 bases from J, leaving 14 bases between. The CDR3 has 13 amino acids. Germline V gives CDR1 MDHEN, CDR2 SYDVKM. In nucleotides, the CDR3 is TGTGCCTCATGGGGCAGGAACTACAATGAGCAGTTCTTC. Its protein product is CASWGRNYNEQFF. Based on the CDR3 plus reference TRBV28 and TRBJ2-1, the full variable domain is DVKVTQSSRYLVKRTGEKVFLECVQDMDHENMFWYRQDPGLGLRLIYFSYDVKMKEKGDIPEGYSVSREKKERFSLILESASTNQTSMYLCASWGRNYNEQFFGPGTRLTVL.

This chain links TRBV27 with TRBJ2-3; 11 nucleotides match TRBD1. Germline-derived CDR1 and CDR2 are MNHEY and SMNVEV (reference sequence). V lost 4 bases and J lost 7; bases outside the gene matches: 7. CDR3 length: 15 amino acids. The CDR3 spells CASSSFGQGAYTQYF. CDR3 bases: TGTGCCAGCAGTTCTTTCGGACAGGGGGCATATACGCAGTATTTT.

This clone has more than one count but fewer than ten. The chain combines TRBV5-4 with TRBJ2-6, with 8 bases matching TRBD2. The germline CDR1 and CDR2 sequences are SGHNT and YYREEE (reference sequence). This CDR3 has 16 residues. J was trimmed by 2 bases and V by 4 bases; bases with no gene match: 5. This CDR3 reads CASSHGLAPGANVLTF. For the CDR3, the DNA is TGTGCCAGCAGCCATGGACTAGCTCCTGGGGCCAACGTCCTGACTTTC.

This chain uses TRBV24-1 with TRBJ1-5; possibly TRBD1 for D (6 bases). CDR3 length equals 14 residues. V was trimmed by 1 base and J by 7 bases, leaving 10 bases between them. Germline CDR1 and CDR2: KGHDR and SFDVKD. CDR3 in amino acids: CATSDLKGDQPQHF. The DNA for the CDR3 is TGTGCCACCAGTGATTTAAAGGGGGACCAGCCCCAGCATTTT.

The V call is TRBV10-2, the J call TRBJ2-1, with a weak D call TRBD1 (6 bases). Germline values: CDR1 WSHSY, CDR2 SAAADI. The CDR3 loop spans 13 amino acids. The germline V and J ends were trimmed by 9 bases and 1 base, with 10 bases remaining between them. The CDR3 protein is CASTGQSYNEQFF. CDR3 in DNA: TGCGCCAGTACAGGACAGTCCTACAATGAGCAGTTCTTC.

This clone was found once. The chain combines TRBV6-5 with TRBJ1-2; 9 nucleotides align to TRBD1. The J segment lost 8 bases and the V segment lost 5 bases, leaving 6 bases of the junction unmatched. This CDR3 contains 13 residues. CDR1 is MNHEY and CDR2 is SVGAGI in the germline V gene. The DNA of the CDR3 is TGTGCCAGCAGTCAACAGGGGGCGCGGGGCTACACCTTC. The encoded protein is CASSQQGARGYTF.

The chain carries TRBV2 and TRBJ1-6; 9 bases agree with TRBD1. The J segment lost 9 bases and the V segment lost 9 bases, leaving 9 bases of the junction unmatched. The germline CDR1 and CDR2 sequences are SNHLY and FYNNEI. The CDR3 contains 14 residues. CDR3 coding DNA: TGTGCCAGTCCTGCGGGACAGGGCACTTCACCCCTCCACTTT. As protein: CASPAGQGTSPLHF. Based on the CDR3 plus reference TRBV2 and TRBJ1-6, the full variable domain is EPEVTQTPSHQVTQMGQEVILRCVPISNHLYFYWYRQILGQKVEFLVSFYNNEISEKSEIFDDQFSVERPDGSNFTLKIRSTKLEDSAMYFCASPAGQGTSPLHFGNGTRLTVT.

The chain recombines TRBV28 with TRBJ2-2, with 9 nucleotides matching TRBD1. V lost 6 bases to trimming and J lost 4 bases; unmatched junction nucleotides: 9. This CDR3 is 16 amino acids long. Germline CDR1 and CDR2: MDHEN and SYDVKM. CDR3 protein: CASRYAGTGSTGELFF. CDR3 nucleotide sequence: TGTGCCAGCAGGTACGCCGGGACAGGGAGCACCGGGGAGCTGTTTTTT.

The V gene is TRBV27, the J gene TRBJ2-1; 8 bases line up with TRBD2. The CDR3 extends over 13 amino acids. Looked up from germline, CDR1 is MNHEY and CDR2 is SMNVEV (reference sequence). V shed 7 bases and J 5 bases; nucleotides not matched to a gene: 4. The CDR3 protein is CASTGGLHNEQFF. The CDR3, as DNA: TGTGCCAGCACGGGGGGGCTGCACAATGAGCAGTTCTTC.

The V and J genes are TRBV5-1 and TRBJ2-3, with 12 nucleotides matching TRBD2. Germline loops: CDR1 SGHRS, CDR2 YFSETQ. J gave up 2 bases and V 4 bases, and 5 bases lay outside the gene matches. The length of the CDR3 is 16 residues. CDR3 nucleotide sequence: TGCGCCAGCAGCCGATCTAGCGGGGGGGCCACAGATACGCAGTATTTT. It specifies CASSRSSGGATDTQYF.

The V call is TRBV20-1, the J call TRBJ1-4; no clear D. V was cut by 3 bases and J by 4 bases, with 15 bases left in between. CDR1 is DFQATT and CDR2 is SNEGSKA in the germline V gene (reference sequence). The CDR3 length is 15 residues. CDR3 nucleotide sequence: TGCAGTGCTAGTGGGGAGGGAACAGATAATGAAAAACTGTTTTTT. This encodes CSASGEGTDNEKLFF.

The V call is TRBV2, the J call TRBJ1-4; D remains ambiguous. Germline values: CDR1 SNHLY, CDR2 FYNNEI. The V end was cut by 6 bases, the J end by 5 bases, with 7 bases between. The CDR3 totals 12 residues. Here the CDR3 DNA reads TGTGCCAGCAGACAGACAAATGAAAAACTGTTTTTT. Amino acids: CASRQTNEKLFF.

This clone has only a few counts. The genes are TRBV24-1 and TRBJ2-3, with 11 bases aligning to TRBD2. The germline V gene encodes CDR1 KGHDR and CDR2 SFDVKD. This CDR3 has 19 residues. The ends lost 4 bases at V and 2 bases at J; junction bases unmatched: 13. CDR3 loop: CATSDPGASGRTTTDTQYF. In DNA, the CDR3 is TGTGCCACCAGTGACCCCGGGGCTAGCGGGAGGACTACCACAGATACGCAGTATTTT.

J is TRBJ2-3 and V is TRBV5-4; D gene unclear. The CDR3 length is 15 residues. The germline CDR1 and CDR2 sequences are SGHNT and YYREEE (reference sequence). Trimming took 2 bases from V and 1 from J, leaving 11 bases between them. The CDR3 protein is CASSFSIQGTDTQYF. The CDR3 nucleotides read TGTGCCAGCAGCTTCTCAATCCAGGGCACAGATACGCAGTATTTT.

The chain links TRBV7-8 to TRBJ1-3, with 8 bases fitting TRBD1. This CDR3 has 17 residues. J gave up 1 base and V 5 bases, and 10 bases lay outside the gene matches. Germline-derived CDR1 and CDR2 are SGHVS and FQNEAQ. CDR3 in DNA: TGTGCCAGCAGCGCTCGACAGGGGTCTGAATCTGGAAACACCATATATTTT. It specifies CASSARQGSESGNTIYF. Together with reference TRBV7-8 and TRBJ1-3, the CDR3 gives the full variable domain: GAGVSQSPRYKVAKRGQDVALRCDPISGHVSLFWYQQALGQGPEFLTYFQNEAQLDKSGLPSDRFFAERPEGSVSTLKIQRTQQEDSAVYLCASSARQGSESGNTIYFGEGSWLTVV.

The V and J genes are TRBV6-5 and TRBJ2-2, with TRBD2 matching 10 bases. CDR3 length equals 15 residues. Germline-derived CDR1 and CDR2 are MNHEY and SVGAGI. J lost 5 bases, V lost 2 bases, and 2 bases had no gene match. The CDR3 loop reads CASSYPSGGTGELFF. The CDR3 DNA sequence: TGTGCCAGCAGTTACCCTAGCGGGGGTACCGGGGAGCTGTTTTTT.

V and J are TRBV5-1 and TRBJ1-1; D may be TRBD1 (5 bases). Deletions cut 0 bases from V and 1 base from J, with 10 bases between. Germline-derived CDR1 and CDR2 are SGHRS and YFSETQ. The length of the CDR3 is 15 residues. CDR3 DNA: TGCGCCAGCAGCTTGGGGCAGGGAAGGAACACTGAAGCTTTCTTT. Translation gives CASSLGQGRNTEAFF.

The rearrangement links TRBV6-6 to TRBJ1-2; D uncertain. V was pared by 3 bases and J by 4 bases, with 9 bases between. The germline V gene encodes CDR1 MNHNY and CDR2 SVGAGI (reference sequence). The CDR3 sequence is 13 residues long. CDR3 nucleotide sequence: TGTGCCAGCAGTTATGGCCGAGGCTATGGCTACACCTTC. Encoded protein: CASSYGRGYGYTF.

V is TRBV5-1 and J is TRBJ1-1; perhaps TRBD1 as D (6 bases). Germline V CDR1 and CDR2: SGHRS, YFSETQ. V was pared by 1 base and J by 4 bases, with 11 bases between. The CDR3 consists of 14 residues. In DNA, the CDR3 is TGCGCCAGCAGCTTGTTAACAGGGAGCACTGAAGCTTTCTTT. This encodes CASSLLTGSTEAFF.

The chain is built from TRBV4-3 and TRBJ1-2, with D possibly being TRBD1 (6 bases). The germline V and J ends were trimmed by 0 bases and 1 base, with 9 bases remaining between them. The CDR3 runs 15 residues. The germline V gene has CDR1 LGHNA and CDR2 YSLEER. The CDR3 DNA follows: TGCGCCAGCAGCCAAGATCCAGGGGATAACTATGGCTACACCTTC. Translating it yields CASSQDPGDNYGYTF.

This sequence joins TRBV6-6 and TRBJ2-1, with a tentative D call TRBD2 (6 bases). This CDR3 comprises 14 residues. Trimming removed 5 bases from V and 10 bases from J, with 18 bases in between. Germline V gene sequence: CDR1 MNHNY, CDR2 SVGAGI (reference sequence). CDR3 region: CASSQLGSGEEQFF. Written as DNA, the CDR3 is TGTGCCAGCAGTCAACTCGGGTCGGGGGAGGAGCAGTTCTTC.

V usage is TRBV30 and J usage is TRBJ1-3, with TRBD1 matching over 9 bases. Germline-derived CDR1 and CDR2 are GTSNPN and SVGIG (reference sequence). The V segment lost 4 bases and the J segment 6 bases; nucleotides outside the gene matches: 7. The CDR3 covers 14 residues. The CDR3 protein is CAWKVGTGLNTIYF. The CDR3 DNA reads TGTGCCTGGAAGGTCGGGACAGGGCTAAACACCATATATTTT.

This chain links TRBV7-8 with TRBJ2-7; D possibly corresponds to TRBD1 (5 bases). This CDR3 is 16 amino acids long. The germline V gene encodes CDR1 SGHVS and CDR2 FQNEAQ. V was trimmed by 0 bases and J by 2 bases, leaving 14 bases between them. CDR3 region: CASSLATAGLAYEQYF. Written as DNA, the CDR3 is TGTGCCAGCAGCTTAGCTACGGCAGGGCTGGCCTACGAGCAGTACTTC.

This clone was recorded only once. V usage is TRBV7-2 and J usage is TRBJ2-7; D uncertain. Germline assignment: CDR1 SGHTA and CDR2 FQGNSA. The V end lost 4 bases, the J end lost 7 bases, and 11 bases lay between the germline ends. The CDR3 contains 12 residues. The CDR3 bases are TGTGCCAGCAGCTCCTACCCCGGGGAGCAGTACTTC. Protein product: CASSSYPGEQYF.